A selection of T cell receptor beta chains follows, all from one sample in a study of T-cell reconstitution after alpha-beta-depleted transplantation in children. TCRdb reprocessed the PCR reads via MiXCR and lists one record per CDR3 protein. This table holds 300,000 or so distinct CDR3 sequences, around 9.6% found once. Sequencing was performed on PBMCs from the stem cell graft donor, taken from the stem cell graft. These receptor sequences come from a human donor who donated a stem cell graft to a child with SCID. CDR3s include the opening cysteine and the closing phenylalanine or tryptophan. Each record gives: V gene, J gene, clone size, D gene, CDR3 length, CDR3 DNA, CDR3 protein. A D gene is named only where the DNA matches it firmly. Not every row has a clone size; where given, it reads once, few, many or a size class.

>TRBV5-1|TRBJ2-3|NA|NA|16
TGCGCCAGCAGCTTGGTTTCAGTCTTTAGCACAGATACGCAGTATTTT
CASSLVSVFSTDTQYF
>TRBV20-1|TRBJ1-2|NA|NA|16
TGCAGTGCTAGATCAGGGCTAGGTAATTCGGGCTATGGCTACACCTTC
CSARSGLGNSGYGYTF
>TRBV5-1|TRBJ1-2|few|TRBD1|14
TGCGCCAGCAGCTGGAGGGGGCGCGGGGACGGCTACACCTTC
CASSWRGRGDGYTF
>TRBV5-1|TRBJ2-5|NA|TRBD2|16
TGCGCCAGCAGCTTGTCTGTGGGCGGGGGGCGCGAGACCCAGTACTTC
CASSLSVGGGRETQYF
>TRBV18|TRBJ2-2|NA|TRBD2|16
TGTGCCAGCTCACCACCTGTGAATAGCGGGGAAGATCGGCTGTTTTTT
CASSPPVNSGEDRLFF
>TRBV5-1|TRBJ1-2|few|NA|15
TGCGCCAGCAGCTTGTCTACGAGCAATAACTATGGCTACACCTTC
CASSLSTSNNYGYTF
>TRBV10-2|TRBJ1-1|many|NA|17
TGCGCCAGCAGTGAACGGCAGGGCCACGGAATGAACACTGAAGCTTTCTTT
CASSERQGHGMNTEAFF
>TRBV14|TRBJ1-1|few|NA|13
TGTGCCAGCAGCCAAGATTCCACAGGGTCAGCTTTCTTT
CASSQDSTGSAFF
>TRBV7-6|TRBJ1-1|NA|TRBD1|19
TGTGCCAGCAGCTTAATTCCAGGGGGCTCTCTAACGGAACTTACTGAAGCTTTCTTT
CASSLIPGGSLTELTEAFF
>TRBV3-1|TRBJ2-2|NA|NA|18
TGTGCCAGCAGCCAAGAGTGGGAGAAAGTCGCGAACACCGGGGAGCTGTTTTTT
CASSQEWEKVANTGELFF
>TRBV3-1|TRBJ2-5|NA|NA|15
TGTGCCAGCAGCCAAGGGTGGCAGATGGGCGAGACCCAGTACTTC
CASSQGWQMGETQYF
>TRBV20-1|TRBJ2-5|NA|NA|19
TGCAGTGCTAGAGGGGGCAAAACCCCGGTCCACAGGGCCGGGGGGACCCAGTACTTC
CSARGGKTPVHRAGGTQYF
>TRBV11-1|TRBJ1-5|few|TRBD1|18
TGTGCCAGCAGCTTAGGCGGCAGGGGGCTAGGAGGCAATCAGCCCCAGCATTTT
CASSLGGRGLGGNQPQHF
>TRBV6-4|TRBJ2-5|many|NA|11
TGTGCCAGCAGGTATAAGACGGCCCAGTACTTC
CASRYKTAQYF
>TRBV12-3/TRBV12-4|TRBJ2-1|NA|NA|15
TGTGCCAGCAGTTTTGGGCGGGGAGGATACAATGAGCAGTTCTTC
CASSFGRGGYNEQFF
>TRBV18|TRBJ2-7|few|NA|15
TGTGCCAGCTCACCATCGGCGGGGCTGAACTACGAGCAGTACTTC
CASSPSAGLNYEQYF
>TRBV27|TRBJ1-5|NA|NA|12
TGTGCCAGCAGTTCAGGGGCTCAGCCCCAGCATTTT
CASSSGAQPQHF
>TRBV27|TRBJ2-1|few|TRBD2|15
TGTGCCAGCAGTTCAGGACTAGCTTTCGGCGATGAGCAGTTCTTC
CASSSGLAFGDEQFF
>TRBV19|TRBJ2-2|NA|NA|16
TGTGCCAGTAGTGGCGGGCGAAGTTCCGTTCCCGGGGAGCTGTTTTTT
CASSGGRSSVPGELFF
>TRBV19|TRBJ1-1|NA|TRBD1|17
TGTGCCAGTAGCCCATTCCGGGGACAGGCGACGAACACTGAAGCTTTCTTT
CASSPFRGQATNTEAFF
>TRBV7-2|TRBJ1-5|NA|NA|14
TGTGCCAGCAGCTTAGATCGAACGAATCAGCCCCAGCATTTT
CASSLDRTNQPQHF
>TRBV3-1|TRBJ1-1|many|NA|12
TGTGCCAGCAGCCAAAGATCAACACGGGGGTTCTTT
CASSQRSTRGFF
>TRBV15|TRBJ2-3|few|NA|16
TGTGCCACCAGCAGAGATCGGGCAGGGTGGGGAGATACGCAGTATTTT
CATSRDRAGWGDTQYF
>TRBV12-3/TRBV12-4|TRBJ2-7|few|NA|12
TGTGCCAGCACTCAGGCCAACTACGAGCAGTACTTC
CASTQANYEQYF
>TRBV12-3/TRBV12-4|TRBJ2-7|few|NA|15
TGTGCCAGCAGTCTGAGGGACACCTACATCTACGAGCAGTACTTC
CASSLRDTYIYEQYF
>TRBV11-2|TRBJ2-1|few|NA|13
TGTGCCAGCAGCCGTACAGGGTTGAATGAGCAGTTCTTC
CASSRTGLNEQFF
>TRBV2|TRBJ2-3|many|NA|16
TGTGCCAGCACCGCCACCTGGCAGAAAAACACAGATACGCAGTATTTT
CASTATWQKNTDTQYF
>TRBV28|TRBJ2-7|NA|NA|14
TGTGCCAGCACCCCTGGCCGTGGTCCCTACGAGCAGTACTTC
CASTPGRGPYEQYF
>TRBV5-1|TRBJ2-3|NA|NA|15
TGCGCCAGCAGCATGACTATTGCTAGCACAGATACGCAGTATTTT
CASSMTIASTDTQYF
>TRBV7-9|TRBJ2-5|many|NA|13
TGTGCCAGCAGCTTTAAGGGTTCAGAGACCCAGTACTTC
CASSFKGSETQYF
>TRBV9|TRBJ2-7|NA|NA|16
TGTGCCAGCAGCGTAGACTTAGGGGCGCCGACCTACGAGCAGTACTTC
CASSVDLGAPTYEQYF
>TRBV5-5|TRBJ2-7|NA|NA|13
TGTGCCAGCAGCTCGGGGCTAGACTACGAGCAGTACTTC
CASSSGLDYEQYF
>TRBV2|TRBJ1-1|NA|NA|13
TGTGCCAGCTTATTCGACGGGAACACTGAAGCTTTCTTT
CASLFDGNTEAFF
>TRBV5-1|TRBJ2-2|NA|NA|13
TGCGCCAGCAGCCGGAGACAGACCGGGGAGCTGTTTTTT
CASSRRQTGELFF
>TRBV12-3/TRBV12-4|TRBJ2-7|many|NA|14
TGTGCCAGCAGCTATAGTCGGGTCGCCTACGAGCAGTACTTC
CASSYSRVAYEQYF
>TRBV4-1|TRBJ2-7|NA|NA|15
TGCGCCAGCAGCCCAACCGCACAGGGTCTCTACGAGCAGTACTTC
CASSPTAQGLYEQYF
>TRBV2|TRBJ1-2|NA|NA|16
TGTGCCAGCAGCCACTATAGCGGGGTTGAAAACTATGGCTACACCTTC
CASSHYSGVENYGYTF
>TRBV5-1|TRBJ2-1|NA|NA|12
TGCGCCAGCAGCTCTGGTGTAGTTGAGCAGTTCTTC
CASSSGVVEQFF
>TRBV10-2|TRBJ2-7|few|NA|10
TGCGCCAGTGGGGCCTACGAGCAGTACTTC
CASGAYEQYF